This T cell receptor (beta chain) was found in a study of post-analysis software for immune sequencing data. Study details: The courses of disease that were included comprised relapsing-remitting, secondary progressive and progressive-relapsing multiple sclerosis. Study-level results: Patients showed TRBV5-6, TRBV5-1 and TRBV20-1 among a handful of TRBV segments more frequent than in controls. The normalized Chao1 diversity of multiple sclerosis patients was significantly lower than that of controls. Samples prepared in the same batch strongly co-clustered by F measure.

V lost 4 bases to trimming and J lost 6 bases, with 22 bases between them. The germline V gene has CDR1 SQVTM and CDR2 ANQGSEA. CDR3 length: 16 amino acids. Included in the TCR beta cDNA libraries were unique molecular identifiers. T cells, roughly 0.9 to 11 million of them, yielded some 500,000 cDNA molecules. Using its own MiXCR run on the PCR reads, TCRdb lists one record per CDR3 protein. There are about 500,000 distinct CDR3 sequences in the sample; 45% occur only once, and roughly an eighth lies in the top ten. With regard to this clonotype: As yet, its antigen is unknown.

The sequence came from a girl under 18 with multiple sclerosis. Sequences were obtained from blood. The rearrangement links TRBV29-1 to TRBJ2-1; D is ambiguous. CDR3 region: CSVVGRPPLLPNEQFF. In DNA, the CDR3 is TGCAGCGTTGTGGGCAGACCTCCTTTGCTCCCCAATGAGCAGTTCTTC.